Sequencing of this T cell receptor (beta chain) was carried out in a study of graft-versus-host responses after intestinal transplantation. Intraepithelial lymphocytes and lamina propria lymphocytes were released through processing of graft tissue. On this clone: The junction differs from germline at one of its ends, possibly a read error.

In germline, CDR1 is SGDLS, CDR2 YYNGEE. This CDR3 has 16 residues. Some clones are missing from TCRdb's copy, which holds only in-frame ones; the method was immunoSEQ multiplex PCR. In the table there are approximately 60,000 clones, around 90% of which are singletons. The chain recombines TRBV9 with TRBJ2-2; D possibly matches TRBD1 or TRBD2 (6 bases each). The TCR comes from a human patient who received an intestinal transplant, so some T cells may come from the graft donor. Specimen: ileum tissue, collected 350 to 400 days after transplant. CDR3 DNA sequence: TGTGCCAGCAGCGTAGCTCGACAGGTCTACACCGGGGGGCTGTTTTTT. This codes for CASSVARQVYTGGLFF.